Below, one TCR beta chain is given with its context. Its antigen specificity is not known. No base-level quality is on record; no much larger clone is a single base apart. The immunoSEQ Assay, a bias-controlled multiplex PCR, was used to amplify TCRbeta CDR3 regions from genomic DNA. Per the original workflow: Nucleated cell counts per sample were estimated from amplification of reference gene primers within the assay. To quantify the absolute abundance of each unique TCRbeta CDR3 rearrangement, sequence reads were collapsed and filtered. For each sample, productive Simpson clonality was calculated as the square root of Simpson's diversity index over productive rearrangements. TCRdb provides this immuneACCESS table in a form limited to in-frame rearrangements. Some clones are lacking; in checked studies, under half of them reflect an unresolved V gene, and why the rest are absent is not known. V and J calls and clone size come straight from that table; D and trimming were deduced from the DNA. This sample lists tens of thousands of clones; 65% to 90% were detected once. The ten largest clonotypes hold approximately 3% of the sample.

The data were obtained in a study of blood T cell repertoires in COVID-19 (dated by TCRdb to between 2020 and 2021). Regarding the complete study: Collaborator samples came from the United States, Italy and Spain and covered acute and convalescent phases of COVID-19. The prospective study material was composed of cDNA or gDNA derived from T cells, B-cell-depleted T cells, or PBMCs. Deeply sampled blood TCRbeta repertoires from subjects exposed to, actively infected with, or recovered from COVID-19 were included in the dataset. The repertoires were released in a freely available public database meant as a resource for research on the immune response to SARS-CoV-2. Samples were obtained from the ongoing ImmuneRACE study (first 160 participants) and from some 1,200 subjects provided by 6 global collaborators. Sample metadata almost always included a de-identified subject ID, COVID-19 status, age in years and sex. Where HLA class I and class II types were available, the types were taken from metadata supplied by the sample provider, not from assay-based typing. What the work shows at the level of the full study, not this receptor alone: The quantity of clinical and demographic metadata differed by source and by participant and was supplied without curation.

Whole blood was collected in K2EDTA tubes by collaborating institutions according to the institutions' own protocols. For TCRbeta analysis, collaborator samples were shipped as frozen whole blood, as isolated PBMCs, or as DNA extracted from either sample type. Germline trimming: 4 bases from V, 1 base from J; junction bases outside gene matches: 4. Counted from cysteine to phenylalanine, this CDR3 has 14 amino acids. CDR3 DNA is the only sequence kept; it has 42 bases, read in frame from the first base. The germline V gene specifies SGHRS as CDR1 and YFSETQ as CDR2. This sequence originates from a woman aged 55-69 years with acute or convalescent COVID-19. The sequenced sample consisted of peripheral blood. The sequence joins TRBV5-1 to TRBJ2-7; 8 central bases correspond to TRBD2. The DNA is TGCGCCAGCAGCCGTGGACTAGCATCCTACGAGCAGTACTTC. Its protein is CASSRGLASYEQYF.